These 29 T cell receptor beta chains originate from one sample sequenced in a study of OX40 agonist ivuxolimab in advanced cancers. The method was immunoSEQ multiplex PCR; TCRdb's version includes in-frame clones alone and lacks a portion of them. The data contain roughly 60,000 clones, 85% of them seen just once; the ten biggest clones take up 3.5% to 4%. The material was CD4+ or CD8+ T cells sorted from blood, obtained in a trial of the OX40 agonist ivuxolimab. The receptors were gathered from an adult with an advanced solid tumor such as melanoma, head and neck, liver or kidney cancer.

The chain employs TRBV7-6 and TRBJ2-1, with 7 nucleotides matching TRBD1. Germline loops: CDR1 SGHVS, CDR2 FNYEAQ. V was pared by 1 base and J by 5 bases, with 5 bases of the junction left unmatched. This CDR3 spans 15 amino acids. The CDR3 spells CASSLDSGTDNEQFF. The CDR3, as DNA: TGTGCCAGCAGCTTAGATTCCGGGACAGACAATGAGCAGTTCTTC. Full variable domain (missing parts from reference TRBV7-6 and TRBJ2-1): GAGVSQSPRYKVTKRGQDVALRCDPISGHVSLYWYRQALGQGPEFLTYFNYEAQQDKSGLPNDRFSAERPEGSISTLTIQRTEQRDSAMYRCASSLDSGTDNEQFFGPGTRLTVL.

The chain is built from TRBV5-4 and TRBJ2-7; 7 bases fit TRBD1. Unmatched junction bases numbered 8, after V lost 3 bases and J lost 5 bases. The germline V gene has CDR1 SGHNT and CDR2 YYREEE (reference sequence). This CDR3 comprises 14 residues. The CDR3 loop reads CASSSRDRVHEQYF. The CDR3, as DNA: TGTGCCAGCAGCTCCCGAGACAGGGTCCACGAGCAGTACTTC.

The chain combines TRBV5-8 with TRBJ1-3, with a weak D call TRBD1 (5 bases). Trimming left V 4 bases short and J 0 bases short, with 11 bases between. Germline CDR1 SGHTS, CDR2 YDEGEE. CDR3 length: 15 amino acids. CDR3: CASSRGHLSGNTIYF. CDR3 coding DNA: TGTGCCAGCAGCCGCGGACATCTCTCTGGAAACACCATATATTTT.

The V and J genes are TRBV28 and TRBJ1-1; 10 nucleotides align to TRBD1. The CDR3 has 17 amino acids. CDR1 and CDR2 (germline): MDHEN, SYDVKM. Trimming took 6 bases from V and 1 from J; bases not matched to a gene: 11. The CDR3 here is CASSYDRGREGNTEAFF. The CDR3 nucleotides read TGTGCCAGCAGCTACGACAGGGGGCGGGAAGGGAACACTGAAGCTTTCTTT.

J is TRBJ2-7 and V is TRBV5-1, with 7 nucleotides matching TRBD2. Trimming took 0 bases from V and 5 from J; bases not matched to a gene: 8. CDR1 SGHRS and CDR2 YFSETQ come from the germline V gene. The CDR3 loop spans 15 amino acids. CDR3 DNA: TGCGCCAGCAGCTTGGCCCCCAGCGGGAACCACGAGCAGTACTTC. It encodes CASSLAPSGNHEQYF.

DNA for the CDR3: TGTGCCAGCAGCCCCTGGGACACAAAGGACTACAATGAGCAGTTCTTC. It encodes CASSPWDTKDYNEQFF. The V call is TRBV11-2, the J call TRBJ2-1; weak D call: TRBD1 (6 bases). The germline CDR1 and CDR2 sequences are SGHAT and FQNNGV. The CDR3 totals 16 residues. V lost 5 bases and J lost 3, with 17 bases in between.

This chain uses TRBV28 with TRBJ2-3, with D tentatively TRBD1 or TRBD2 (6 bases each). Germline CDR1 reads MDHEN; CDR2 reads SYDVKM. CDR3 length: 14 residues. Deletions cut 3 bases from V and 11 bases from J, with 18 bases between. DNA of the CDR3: TGTGCCAGCAGTTTTCCAGGGGCGGACGGGGGGCAGTATTTT. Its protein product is CASSFPGADGGQYF. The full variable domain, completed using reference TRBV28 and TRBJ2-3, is DVKVTQSSRYLVKRTGEKVFLECVQDMDHENMFWYRQDPGLGLRLIYFSYDVKMKEKGDIPEGYSVSREKKERFSLILESASTNQTSMYLCASSFPGADGGQYFGPGTRLTVL.

The CDR3 DNA reads as TGTGCCAGCAGCTTTAAGGGGAGTGGGGGCTACGAGCAGTACTTC. Protein sequence: CASSFKGSGGYEQYF. This sequence joins TRBV5-4 and TRBJ2-7; TRBD1 or TRBD2 may be the D gene (5 bases each). This CDR3 contains 15 residues. Germline lookup yields CDR1 SGHNT and CDR2 YYREEE (reference sequence). Trimming removed 2 bases from V and 3 bases from J, with 15 bases in between. Full variable domain (missing parts from reference TRBV5-4 and TRBJ2-7): ETGVTQSPTHLIKTRGQQVTLRCSSQSGHNTVSWYQQALGQGPQFIFQYYREEENGRGNFPPRFSGLQFPNYSSELNVNALELDDSALYLCASSFKGSGGYEQYFGPGTRLTVT.

The DNA of the CDR3 is TGTGCCAGCAGCTTGTCCGAGCGGTACACAGATACGCAGTATTTT. Translating gives CASSLSERYTDTQYF. This sequence joins TRBV5-6 and TRBJ2-3, with a possible D match to TRBD2 (5 bases). This CDR3 comprises 15 residues. The germline V gene encodes CDR1 SGHDT and CDR2 YYEEEE. The V and J ends lost 1 base and 2 bases respectively, with 11 bases between them.

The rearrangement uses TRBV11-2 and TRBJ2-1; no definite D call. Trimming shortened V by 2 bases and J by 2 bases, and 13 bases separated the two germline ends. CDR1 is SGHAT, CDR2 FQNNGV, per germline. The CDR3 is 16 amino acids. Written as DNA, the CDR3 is TGTGCCAGCAGCTTATTCATCGAGGAACCCTACAATGAGCAGTTCTTC. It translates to CASSLFIEEPYNEQFF.

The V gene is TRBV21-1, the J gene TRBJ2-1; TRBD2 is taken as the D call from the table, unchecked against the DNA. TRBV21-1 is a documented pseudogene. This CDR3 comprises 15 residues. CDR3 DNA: TGTGCCAGCAGCAAAGCTCTAGCGGGAATCAATGAGCAGTTCTTC. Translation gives CASSKALAGINEQFF.

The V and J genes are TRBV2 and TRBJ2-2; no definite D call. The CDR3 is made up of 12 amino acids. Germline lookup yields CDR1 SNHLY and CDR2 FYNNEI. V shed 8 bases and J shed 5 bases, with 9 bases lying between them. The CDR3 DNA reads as TGTGCCAGCCTTACGTTAACCGGGGAGCTGTTTTTT. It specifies CASLTLTGELFF.

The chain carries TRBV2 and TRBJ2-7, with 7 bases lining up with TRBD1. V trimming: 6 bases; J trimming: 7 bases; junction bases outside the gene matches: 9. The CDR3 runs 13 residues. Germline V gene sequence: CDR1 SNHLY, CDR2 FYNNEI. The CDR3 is CASRPRQGVEQYF. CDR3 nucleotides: TGTGCCAGCAGACCCAGACAGGGAGTGGAGCAGTACTTC.

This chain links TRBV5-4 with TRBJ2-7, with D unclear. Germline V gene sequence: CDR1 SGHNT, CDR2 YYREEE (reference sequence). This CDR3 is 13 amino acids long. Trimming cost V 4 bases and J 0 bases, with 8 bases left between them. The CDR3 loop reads CASSLSSSYEQYF. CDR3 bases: TGTGCCAGCAGCCTTTCGAGCTCCTACGAGCAGTACTTC.

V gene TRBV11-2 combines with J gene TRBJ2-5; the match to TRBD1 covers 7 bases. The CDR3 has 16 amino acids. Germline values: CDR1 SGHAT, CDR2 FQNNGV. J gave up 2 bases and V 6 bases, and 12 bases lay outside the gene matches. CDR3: CASRPPGRGIQETQYF. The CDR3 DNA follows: TGTGCCAGCAGACCCCCGGGCAGGGGGATTCAAGAGACCCAGTACTTC.

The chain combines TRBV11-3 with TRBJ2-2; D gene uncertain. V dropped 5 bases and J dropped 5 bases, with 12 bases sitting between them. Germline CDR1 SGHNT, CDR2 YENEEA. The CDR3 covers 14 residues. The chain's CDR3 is CASSRTPQTGELFF. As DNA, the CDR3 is TGTGCCAGCAGCCGTACACCCCAGACCGGGGAGCTGTTTTTT.

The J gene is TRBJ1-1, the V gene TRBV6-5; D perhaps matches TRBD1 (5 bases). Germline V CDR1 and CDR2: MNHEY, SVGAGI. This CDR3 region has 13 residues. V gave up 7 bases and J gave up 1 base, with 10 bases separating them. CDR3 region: CASTRDGNTEAFF. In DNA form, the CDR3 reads TGTGCCAGCACCCGGGACGGGAACACTGAAGCTTTCTTT.

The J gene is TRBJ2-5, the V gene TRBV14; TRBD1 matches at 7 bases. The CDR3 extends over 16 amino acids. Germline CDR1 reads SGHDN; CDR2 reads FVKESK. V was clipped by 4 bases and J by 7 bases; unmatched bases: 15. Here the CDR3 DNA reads TGTGCCAGCAGCCTGGAGAGAGGGGGCTTTATGGCGACCCAGTACTTC. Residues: CASSLERGGFMATQYF.

CDR3 DNA sequence: TGTGCCAGCAGCTCCGAGGCGGGGCCCCCCTACGAGCAGTACTTC. Its protein is CASSSEAGPPYEQYF. The J gene is TRBJ2-7, the V gene TRBV21-1; the DNA was not used to check the table's D call, TRBD2. TRBV21-1 counts as a pseudogene. CDR3 length equals 15 residues.

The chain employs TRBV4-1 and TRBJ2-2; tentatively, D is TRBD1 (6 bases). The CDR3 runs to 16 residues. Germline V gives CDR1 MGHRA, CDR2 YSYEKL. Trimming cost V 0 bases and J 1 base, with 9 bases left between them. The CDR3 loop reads CASSQDRDKNTGELFF. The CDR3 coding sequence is TGCGCCAGCAGCCAAGACCGGGACAAGAACACCGGGGAGCTGTTTTTT.

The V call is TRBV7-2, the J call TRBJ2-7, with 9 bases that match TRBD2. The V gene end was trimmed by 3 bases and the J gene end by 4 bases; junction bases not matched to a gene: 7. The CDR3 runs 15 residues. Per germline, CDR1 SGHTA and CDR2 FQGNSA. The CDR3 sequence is CASSFDRSGRYEQYF. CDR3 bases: TGTGCCAGCAGCTTCGACCGGAGCGGGAGGTACGAGCAGTACTTC.

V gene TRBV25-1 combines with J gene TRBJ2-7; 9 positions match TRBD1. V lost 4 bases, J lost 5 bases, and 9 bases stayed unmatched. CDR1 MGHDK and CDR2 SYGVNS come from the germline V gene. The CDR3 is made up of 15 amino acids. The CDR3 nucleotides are TGTGCCAGCAGTGTCTCCGGGACAGGGATCAACGAGCAGTACTTC. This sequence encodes CASSVSGTGINEQYF.

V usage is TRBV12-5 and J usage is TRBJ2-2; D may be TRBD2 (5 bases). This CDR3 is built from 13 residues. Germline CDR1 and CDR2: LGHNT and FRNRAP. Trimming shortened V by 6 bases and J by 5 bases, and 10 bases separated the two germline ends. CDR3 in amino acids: CASGGSGTGELFF. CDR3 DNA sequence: TGTGCTAGTGGGGGAAGCGGAACCGGGGAGCTGTTTTTT.

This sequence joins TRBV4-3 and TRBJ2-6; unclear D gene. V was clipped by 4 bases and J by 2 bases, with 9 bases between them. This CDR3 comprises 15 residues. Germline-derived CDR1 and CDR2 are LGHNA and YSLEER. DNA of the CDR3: TGCGCCAGCAGCCCTGAGGCGGCTGGGGCCAACGTCCTGACTTTC. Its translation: CASSPEAAGANVLTF.

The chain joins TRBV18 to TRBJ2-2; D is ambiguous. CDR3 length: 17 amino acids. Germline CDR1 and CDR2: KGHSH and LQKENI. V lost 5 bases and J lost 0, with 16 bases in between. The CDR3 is CASSNNRNTANTGELFF. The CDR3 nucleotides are TGTGCCAGCTCAAATAATCGGAATACCGCGAACACCGGGGAGCTGTTTTTT.

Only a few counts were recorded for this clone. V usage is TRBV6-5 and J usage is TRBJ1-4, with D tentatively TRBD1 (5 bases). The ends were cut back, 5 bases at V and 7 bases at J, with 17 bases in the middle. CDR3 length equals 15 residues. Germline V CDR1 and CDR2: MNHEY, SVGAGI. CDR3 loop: CASSRSGAVGEKLFF. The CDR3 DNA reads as TGTGCCAGCAGTCGGTCCGGGGCCGTAGGTGAAAAACTGTTTTTT.

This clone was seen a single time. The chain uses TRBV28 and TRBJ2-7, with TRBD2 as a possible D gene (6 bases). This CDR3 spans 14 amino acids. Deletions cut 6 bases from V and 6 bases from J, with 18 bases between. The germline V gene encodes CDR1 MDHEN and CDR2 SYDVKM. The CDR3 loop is CASRPGLSVSEQYF. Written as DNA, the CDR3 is TGTGCCAGCAGGCCGGGACTTTCGGTTTCCGAGCAGTACTTC. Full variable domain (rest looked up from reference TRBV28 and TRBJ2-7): DVKVTQSSRYLVKRTGEKVFLECVQDMDHENMFWYRQDPGLGLRLIYFSYDVKMKEKGDIPEGYSVSREKKERFSLILESASTNQTSMYLCASRPGLSVSEQYFGPGTRLTVT.

The CDR3: CASSQAQVLATDTQYF. The CDR3 nucleotides read TGCGCCAGCAGCCAAGCACAGGTCCTAGCGACAGATACGCAGTATTTT. The gene calls are TRBV4-1 and TRBJ2-3; D perhaps matches TRBD2 (6 bases). The CDR3 contains 16 residues. V was pared by 1 base and J by 3 bases, with 14 bases between. Germline V CDR1 and CDR2: MGHRA, YSYEKL.

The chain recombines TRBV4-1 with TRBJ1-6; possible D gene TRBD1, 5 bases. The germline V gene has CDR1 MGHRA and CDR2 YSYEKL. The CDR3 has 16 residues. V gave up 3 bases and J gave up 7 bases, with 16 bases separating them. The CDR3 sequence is CASSHILRVRNSPLHF. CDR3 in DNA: TGCGCCAGCAGCCACATCCTCAGGGTGCGGAATTCACCCCTCCACTTT.